This passage covers 28 T cell receptor beta chains from one sample sequenced in a study of Ad26.COV2.S vaccination and SARS-CoV-2 variants. Assay: immunoSEQ multiplex PCR; the TCRdb copy retains only in-frame clones and omits some. The table has around 500,000 clones, 70% to 90% seen once. Treatment given: 15 to 20 received Ad26.COV2.S at low or high dose, single or two shots; several received placebo; per-sample allocation not given. Samples came from day 63 after the first vaccine or placebo injection. The starting material was peripheral blood, obtained in a trial of Ad26.COV2.S vaccine versus placebo. The source of these receptors is a person aged 18-60 years who received the Ad26.COV2.S COVID-19 vaccine or a placebo.

The chain recombines TRBV7-2 with TRBJ2-5, with D possibly TRBD1 on 6 matching bases. The ends were cut back, 0 bases at V and 2 bases at J, with 13 bases in the middle. Looked up from germline, CDR1 is SGHTA and CDR2 is FQGNSA. The CDR3 is 16 residues long. This chain's CDR3 is CASSLAGTYTQETQYF. CDR3 nucleotides: TGTGCCAGCAGCTTAGCCGGGACATATACACAAGAGACCCAGTACTTC.

The J gene is TRBJ1-4, the V gene TRBV29-1; 7 bases align to TRBD1. J lost 10 bases, V lost 6 bases, and 14 bases had no gene match. Germline CDR1 reads SQVTM; CDR2 reads ANQGSEA. This CDR3 is built from 14 residues. The CDR3 sequence: CSVGTGTVGRKLFF. In DNA, the CDR3 is TGCAGCGTGGGTACCGGGACAGTGGGACGAAAACTGTTTTTT.

The V gene is TRBV2, the J gene TRBJ1-4, with a weak D call TRBD1 (5 bases). Trimming removed 2 bases at V and 4 bases at J, with 11 bases between. The CDR3 consists of 15 residues. Germline CDR1 SNHLY, CDR2 FYNNEI. As DNA, the CDR3 is TGTGCCAGCAGTGAAATCGGGGGGTTTAATGAAAAACTGTTTTTT. Protein product: CASSEIGGFNEKLFF.

The rearrangement links TRBV28 to TRBJ2-7, with 8 positions matching TRBD2. The germline V gene encodes CDR1 MDHEN and CDR2 SYDVKM. J was trimmed by 1 base and V by 2 bases; bases with no gene match: 7. CDR3 length: 16 amino acids. CDR3 sequence: CASSLVGGRSSYEQYF. The CDR3 DNA reads as TGTGCCAGCAGTTTAGTCGGCGGGAGGTCTTCCTACGAGCAGTACTTC.

This clone is a singleton in its sample. The genes are TRBV11-3 and TRBJ2-7, with TRBD1 matching over 8 bases. CDR1 and CDR2 (germline): SGHNT, YENEEA. There are 15 residues in the CDR3. V lost 5 bases and J lost 3; bases outside the gene matches: 9. CDR3: CASSPGQEKDYEQYF. For the CDR3, the DNA is TGTGCCAGCAGCCCGGGACAGGAAAAAGACTACGAGCAGTACTTC.

This clone was observed a single time. The chain is built from TRBV2 and TRBJ2-7; possibly TRBD1 or TRBD2 for D (5 bases each). This CDR3 region has 15 residues. Germline V gene data show CDR1 as SNHLY and CDR2 as FYNNEI. The V gene lost 7 bases and the J gene lost 0 bases, with 16 bases spanning the gap. The CDR3 DNA reads as TGTGCCAGCATTCGAGGGGCCAGGAACTCCTACGAGCAGTACTTC. As protein: CASIRGARNSYEQYF. Combining the CDR3 with reference TRBV2 and TRBJ2-7 gives the whole variable domain EPEVTQTPSHQVTQMGQEVILRCVPISNHLYFYWYRQILGQKVEFLVSFYNNEISEKSEIFDDQFSVERPDGSNFTLKIRSTKLEDSAMYFCASIRGARNSYEQYFGPGTRLTVT.

Regarding this clone: An end of the junction differs from the germline gene, which may be a read error. V usage is TRBV4-3 and J usage is TRBJ1-1; 8 bases are shared with TRBD1. The CDR3 is made up of 13 amino acids. The V gene's germline CDR1 is LGHNA and CDR2 YSLEER. The CDR3 reads CASSQPGQANPFF. DNA for the CDR3: TGCGCCAGCAGCCAACCGGGACAGGCAAATCCTTTTTTT.

The chain is built from TRBV28 and TRBJ2-3; D not resolved. Germline CDR1 and CDR2: MDHEN and SYDVKM. The length of the CDR3 is 12 residues. The V end was cut by 8 bases, the J end by 1 base, with 7 bases between. The CDR3 DNA is TGTGCCAGCGAAAGGGGCACAGATACGCAGTATTTT. Translation gives CASERGTDTQYF.

The chain employs TRBV5-1 and TRBJ1-1, with TRBD1 as a possible D gene (5 bases). CDR3 length: 15 residues. The germline V and J ends were trimmed by 0 bases and 7 bases, with 16 bases remaining between them. CDR1 and CDR2 (germline): SGHRS, YFSETQ. The CDR3 loop reads CASSLASGHTSEAFF. The CDR3 bases are TGCGCCAGCAGCTTGGCGTCAGGACATACCAGTGAAGCTTTCTTT.

The gene calls are TRBV6-2 or TRBV6-3 and TRBJ2-7; 14 bases agree with TRBD2. The length of the CDR3 is 20 residues. From germline, CDR1 is MNHEY and CDR2 SVGEGT. V shed 2 bases, J shed 2 bases, and the junction held 14 bases outside the gene matches. CDR3 bases: TGTGCCAGCAGTTACGGACTAGCGGGGGGCAACACCAGAATGACCTACGAGCAGTACTTC. Translating it yields CASSYGLAGGNTRMTYEQYF.

The chain employs TRBV7-2 and TRBJ1-2; 9 bases align to TRBD1. Trimming removed 5 bases from V and 4 bases from J; junction bases left unmatched: 14. From germline, CDR1 is SGHTA and CDR2 FQGNSA. This CDR3 has 17 amino acids. Here the CDR3 reads CASSRQITGGRIYGYTF. CDR3 bases: TGTGCCAGCAGCCGTCAGATCACAGGGGGCCGCATCTATGGCTACACCTTC. Together with reference TRBV7-2 and TRBJ1-2, the CDR3 gives the full variable domain: GAGVSQSPSNKVTEKGKDVELRCDPISGHTALYWYRQSLGQGLEFLIYFQGNSAPDKSGLPSDRFSAERTGGSVSTLTIQRTQQEDSAVYLCASSRQITGGRIYGYTFGSGTRLTVV.

This clone appeared a single time. The chain joins TRBV29-1 to TRBJ1-2; perhaps TRBD1 as D (6 bases). V gave up 8 bases and J gave up 7 bases, with 14 bases separating them. Per the germline V gene, CDR1 is SQVTM and CDR2 is ANQGSEA. This CDR3 is built from 11 residues. The chain's CDR3 is CSYEQGAGYTF. CDR3 coding DNA: TGCAGCTACGAACAGGGTGCTGGCTACACCTTC.

The rearrangement joins TRBV5-1 to TRBJ1-3; 10 bases fit TRBD1. CDR3 size: 15 residues. The germline gives CDR1 SGHRS, CDR2 YFSETQ. V shed 7 bases, J shed 4 bases, and the junction held 8 bases outside the gene matches. The CDR3 reads CASGTGDLAGNTIYF. CDR3 sequence (DNA): TGCGCCAGCGGGACAGGGGATTTGGCGGGAAACACCATATATTTT.

V usage is TRBV18 and J usage is TRBJ1-1; D is possibly TRBD1 (6 bases). Germline CDR1 reads KGHSH; CDR2 reads LQKENI. Trimming left V 0 bases short and J 11 bases short, with 10 bases between. The CDR3 is 12 amino acids. CDR3 residues: CASSPPGGLAFF. In DNA, the CDR3 is TGTGCCAGCTCACCACCGGGGGGCTTGGCTTTCTTT.

This chain uses TRBV2 with TRBJ2-3; D unclear. Per the germline V gene, CDR1 is SNHLY and CDR2 is FYNNEI. Trimming took off 2 bases at V and 2 bases at J, with 11 bases between the two ends. The CDR3 loop spans 15 amino acids. The chain's CDR3 is CASSENGLPTDTQYF. DNA for the CDR3: TGTGCCAGCAGTGAAAACGGTCTACCCACAGATACGCAGTATTTT. The full variable domain, completed using reference TRBV2 and TRBJ2-3, is EPEVTQTPSHQVTQMGQEVILRCVPISNHLYFYWYRQILGQKVEFLVSFYNNEISEKSEIFDDQFSVERPDGSNFTLKIRSTKLEDSAMYFCASSENGLPTDTQYFGPGTRLTVL.

The chain uses TRBV6-5 and TRBJ2-7; 10 bases align to TRBD1. The germline gives CDR1 MNHEY, CDR2 SVGAGI. The CDR3 extends over 14 amino acids. V lost 5 bases, J lost 3 bases, and 4 bases stayed unmatched. CDR3 in DNA: TGTGCCAGCAGTCAGTGGACAGGGGGCTACGAGCAGTACTTC. It encodes CASSQWTGGYEQYF.

The V gene is TRBV4-3, the J gene TRBJ2-7, with 9 nucleotides matching TRBD2. Germline lookup yields CDR1 LGHNA and CDR2 YSLEER. This CDR3 has 14 residues. The V segment lost 2 bases and the J segment 1 base; nucleotides outside the gene matches: 0. Written as DNA, the CDR3 is TGCGCCAGCAGCCAACTAGCGGGATCCTACGAGCAGTACTTC. Encoded protein: CASSQLAGSYEQYF.

This clone came up once. V is TRBV25-1 and J is TRBJ2-1; TRBD2 matches 8 bases. The CDR3 totals 15 residues. Trimming removed 0 bases from V and 9 bases from J; junction bases left unmatched: 7. CDR1 is MGHDK and CDR2 is SYGVNS in the germline V gene. CDR3 amino acids: CASSEYKGTRAEQFF. The CDR3 region has the DNA TGTGCCAGCAGTGAATATAAAGGGACTAGGGCTGAGCAGTTCTTC.

This clone was detected a few times. This chain connects TRBV3-1 (or the pseudogene TRBV3-2) to TRBJ1-3; D is unclear. The germline V gene has CDR1 LGHDT and CDR2 YNNKEL (reference sequence). This CDR3 spans 14 amino acids. V gave up 1 base and J gave up 9 bases, with 13 bases separating them. CDR3 loop: CASSQVEVRSTIYF. The CDR3 nucleotides read TGTGCCAGCAGCCAAGTGGAAGTGAGGAGCACCATATATTTT.

Written as DNA, the CDR3 is TGTGCCAGCAGCAGCCGACTAGCGGGAGTAAGCGGCACAGATACGCAGTATTTT. Translating it yields CASSSRLAGVSGTDTQYF. The V and J genes are TRBV7-9 and TRBJ2-3; 12 bases match TRBD2. The CDR3 contains 18 residues. The junction had 10 bases not matched to a gene; V was cut back by 5 bases and J by 1 base. Germline CDR1 is SEHNR and CDR2 is FQNEAQ (reference sequence). Full variable domain (missing parts from reference TRBV7-9 and TRBJ2-3): DTGVSQNPRHKITKRGQNVTFRCDPISEHNRLYWYRQTLGQGPEFLTYFQNEAQLEKSRLLSDRFSAERPKGSFSTLEIQRTEQGDSAMYLCASSSRLAGVSGTDTQYFGPGTRLTVL.

The V and J genes are TRBV6-5 and TRBJ1-3, with 9 bases lining up with TRBD1. Germline V gene sequence: CDR1 MNHEY, CDR2 SVGAGI. CDR3 length: 16 amino acids. Trimming at V came to 4 bases and at J to 0 bases, leaving 4 bases not matched to a gene. In DNA form, the CDR3 reads TGTGCCAGCAGTTTCCGGACAGGGGTCTCTGGAAACACCATATATTTT. Amino acid sequence: CASSFRTGVSGNTIYF.

The chain recombines TRBV21-1 with TRBJ1-5; TRBD1 is taken as the D call from the table, unchecked against the DNA. TRBV21-1 is a recognized pseudogene. This CDR3 is 16 amino acids long. The CDR3: CASSKDAPQAGEPQHF. The DNA for the CDR3 is TGTGCCAGCAGCAAAGACGCCCCACAGGCAGGAGAGCCCCAGCATTTT.

The chain combines TRBV4-1 with TRBJ2-1; 11 bases map to TRBD2. This CDR3 comprises 15 residues. Germline V gene data show CDR1 as MGHRA and CDR2 as YSYEKL. After removal of 4 bases from V and 3 bases from J, the junction contained 2 bases not matched to a gene. CDR3 sequence (DNA): TGCGCCAGCAGCCGGGGACTAGCGGACTACAATGAGCAGTTCTTC. Amino acid sequence: CASSRGLADYNEQFF.

The chain couples TRBV3-1 (or the pseudogene TRBV3-2) to TRBJ1-1; D is undetermined. Trimming pared 8 bases from V and 1 base from J, leaving 8 bases between. CDR3 length: 12 amino acids. Germline loops: CDR1 LGHDT, CDR2 YNNKEL (reference sequence). The CDR3 region is CASRKTNTEAFF. The CDR3 DNA sequence: TGTGCCAGCCGCAAAACGAACACTGAAGCTTTCTTT.

The DNA for the CDR3 is TGTGCCAGCAGCCAAAACATCGACTCCATGGGTGAGACCCAGTACTTC. This encodes CASSQNIDSMGETQYF. V gene TRBV3-1 (or the pseudogene TRBV3-2) combines with J gene TRBJ2-5; D is unclear. The CDR3 is 16 residues long. Germline CDR1 is LGHDT and CDR2 is YNNKEL (reference sequence). V was pared by 2 bases and J by 5 bases, with 18 bases between.

Only one count was recorded for this clone. The chain combines TRBV27 with TRBJ2-2; 9 nucleotides match TRBD1. The trim removed 2 bases at V and 5 bases at J, leaving 6 bases unmatched. This CDR3 region has 16 residues. The germline V gene encodes CDR1 MNHEY and CDR2 SMNVEV (reference sequence). Here the CDR3 DNA reads TGTGCCAGCAGTTTAACAGGGGGCTTGGGGACCGGGGAGCTGTTTTTT. This gives the protein CASSLTGGLGTGELFF.

This clone showed up just a few times. CDR3 DNA sequence: TGTGCCATCAGTGAGTCCAGTCCAGGCAATCAGCCCCAGCATTTT. Translation gives CAISESSPGNQPQHF. V usage is TRBV10-3 and J usage is TRBJ1-5, with D unclear. The CDR3 contains 15 residues. Trimming stripped 0 bases from V and 2 bases from J, with 8 bases between. CDR1 and CDR2 from the germline V gene are ENHRY and SYGVKD.

The chain carries TRBV4-1 and TRBJ1-1; D is unresolved. V was trimmed by 1 base and J by 1 base, leaving 7 bases between them. CDR1 MGHRA and CDR2 YSYEKL come from the germline V gene. This CDR3 region has 14 residues. CDR3 region: CASSQVQENTEAFF. The CDR3 DNA reads as TGCGCCAGCAGCCAAGTCCAGGAGAACACTGAAGCTTTCTTT.